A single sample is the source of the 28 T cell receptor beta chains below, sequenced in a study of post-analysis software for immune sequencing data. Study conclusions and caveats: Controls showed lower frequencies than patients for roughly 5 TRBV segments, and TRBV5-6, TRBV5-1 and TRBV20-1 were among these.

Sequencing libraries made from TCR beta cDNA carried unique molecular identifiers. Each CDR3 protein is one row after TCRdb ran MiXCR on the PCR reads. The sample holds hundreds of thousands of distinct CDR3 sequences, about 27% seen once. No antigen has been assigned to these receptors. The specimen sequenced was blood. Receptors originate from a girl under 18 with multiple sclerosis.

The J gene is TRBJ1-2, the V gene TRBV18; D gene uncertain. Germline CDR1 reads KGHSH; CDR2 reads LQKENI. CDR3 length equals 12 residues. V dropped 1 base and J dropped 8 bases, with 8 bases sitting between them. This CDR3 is CASSPLTEGYTF. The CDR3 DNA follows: TGTGCCAGCTCACCACTTACGGAGGGCTACACCTTC.

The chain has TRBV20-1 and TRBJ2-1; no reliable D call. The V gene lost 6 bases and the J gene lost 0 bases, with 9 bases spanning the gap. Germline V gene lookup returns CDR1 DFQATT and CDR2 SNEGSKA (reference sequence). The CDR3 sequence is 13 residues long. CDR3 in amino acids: CSAPGSSYNEQFF. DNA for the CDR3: TGCAGTGCCCCCGGTAGCTCCTACAATGAGCAGTTCTTC.

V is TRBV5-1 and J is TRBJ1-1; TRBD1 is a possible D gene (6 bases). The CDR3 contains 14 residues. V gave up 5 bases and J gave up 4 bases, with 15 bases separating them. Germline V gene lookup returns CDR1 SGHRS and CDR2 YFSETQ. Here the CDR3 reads CASRSIRGGTEAFF. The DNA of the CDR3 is TGCGCCAGCAGGTCCATCCGAGGGGGCACTGAAGCTTTCTTT.

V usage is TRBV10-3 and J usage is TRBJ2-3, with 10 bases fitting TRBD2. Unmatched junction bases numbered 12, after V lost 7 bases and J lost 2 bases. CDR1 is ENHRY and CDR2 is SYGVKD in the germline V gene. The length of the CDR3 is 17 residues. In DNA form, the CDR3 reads TGTGCCATCACCGAGCGGGGGGGCCGGACTAACACAGATACGCAGTATTTT. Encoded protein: CAITERGGRTNTDTQYF.

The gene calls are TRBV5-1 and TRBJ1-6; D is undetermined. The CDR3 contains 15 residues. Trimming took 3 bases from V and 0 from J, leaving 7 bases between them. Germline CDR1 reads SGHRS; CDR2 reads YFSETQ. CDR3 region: CASSSRSSYNSPLHF. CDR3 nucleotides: TGCGCCAGCAGCTCACGGAGCTCCTATAATTCACCCCTCCACTTT.

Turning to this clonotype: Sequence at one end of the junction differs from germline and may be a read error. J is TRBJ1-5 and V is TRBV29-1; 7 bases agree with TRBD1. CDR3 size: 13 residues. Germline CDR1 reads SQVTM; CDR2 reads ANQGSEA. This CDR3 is CSAGDSSRGPRHF. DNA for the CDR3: TGCAGCGCTGGGGACAGCAGTCGGGGGCCCCGGCATTTT.

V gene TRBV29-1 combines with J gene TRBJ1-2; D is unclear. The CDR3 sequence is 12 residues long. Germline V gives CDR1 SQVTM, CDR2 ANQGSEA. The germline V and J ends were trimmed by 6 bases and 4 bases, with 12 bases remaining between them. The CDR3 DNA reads TGCAGCGTGGAAACAGACGGCTATGGCTACACCTTC. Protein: CSVETDGYGYTF.

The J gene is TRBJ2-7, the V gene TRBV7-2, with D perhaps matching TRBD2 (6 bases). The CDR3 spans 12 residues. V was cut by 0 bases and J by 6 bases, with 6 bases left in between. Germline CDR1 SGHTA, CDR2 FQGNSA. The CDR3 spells CASSLAGGEQYV. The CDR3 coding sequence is TGTGCCAGCAGCTTAGCCGGGGGCGAGCAGTACGTC.

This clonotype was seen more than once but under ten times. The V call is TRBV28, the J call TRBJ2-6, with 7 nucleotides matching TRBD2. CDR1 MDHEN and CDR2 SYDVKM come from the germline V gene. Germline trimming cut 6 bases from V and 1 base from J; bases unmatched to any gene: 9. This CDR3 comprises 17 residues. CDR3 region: CASSPRSGLSGANVLTF. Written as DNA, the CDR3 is TGTGCCAGCAGCCCTCGTAGCGGGTTGTCTGGGGCCAACGTCCTGACTTTC.

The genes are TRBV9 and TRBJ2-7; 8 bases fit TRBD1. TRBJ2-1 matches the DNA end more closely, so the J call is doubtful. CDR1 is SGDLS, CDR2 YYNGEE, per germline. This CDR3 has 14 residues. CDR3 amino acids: CASSVAGGTYEQFF. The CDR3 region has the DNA TGTGCCAGCAGCGTAGCAGGGGGCACCTACGAGCAGTTCTTC.

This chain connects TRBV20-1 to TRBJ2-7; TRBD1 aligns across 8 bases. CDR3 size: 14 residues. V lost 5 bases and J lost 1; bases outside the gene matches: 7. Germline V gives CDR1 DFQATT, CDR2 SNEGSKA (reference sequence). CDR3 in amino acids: CSAEDRVGSYEQYF. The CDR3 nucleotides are TGCAGTGCTGAGGACAGGGTAGGGTCCTACGAGCAGTACTTC.

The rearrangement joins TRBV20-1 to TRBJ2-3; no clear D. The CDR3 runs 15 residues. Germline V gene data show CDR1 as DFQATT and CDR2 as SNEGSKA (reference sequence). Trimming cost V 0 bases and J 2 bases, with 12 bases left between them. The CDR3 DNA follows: TGCAGTGCTAGAGAGCCCGGCGGTTACACAGATACGCAGTATTTT. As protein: CSAREPGGYTDTQYF.

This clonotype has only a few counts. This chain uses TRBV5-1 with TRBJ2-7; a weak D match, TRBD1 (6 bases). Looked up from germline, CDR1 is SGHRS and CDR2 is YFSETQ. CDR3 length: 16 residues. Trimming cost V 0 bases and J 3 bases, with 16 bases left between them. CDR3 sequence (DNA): TGCGCCAGCAGCTTGGCCCCGGGACACACCTACTACGAGCAGTACTTC. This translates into CASSLAPGHTYYEQYF.

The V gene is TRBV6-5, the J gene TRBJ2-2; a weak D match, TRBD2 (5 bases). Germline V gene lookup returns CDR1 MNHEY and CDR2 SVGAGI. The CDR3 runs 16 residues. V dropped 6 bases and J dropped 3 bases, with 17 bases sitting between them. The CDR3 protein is CASSPRTRGDTGELFF. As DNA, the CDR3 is TGTGCCAGCAGCCCCCGAACTAGAGGAGACACCGGGGAGCTGTTTTTT.

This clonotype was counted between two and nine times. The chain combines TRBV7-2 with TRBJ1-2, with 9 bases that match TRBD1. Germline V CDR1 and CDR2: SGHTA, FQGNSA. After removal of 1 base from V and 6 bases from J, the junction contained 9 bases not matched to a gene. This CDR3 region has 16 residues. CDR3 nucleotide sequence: TGTGCCAGCAGCTTAGGGGGAGCCGGGACAGGGAATGGCTACACCTTC. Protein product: CASSLGGAGTGNGYTF. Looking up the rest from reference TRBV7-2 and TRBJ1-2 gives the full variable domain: GAGVSQSPSNKVTEKGKDVELRCDPISGHTALYWYRQSLGQGLEFLIYFQGNSAPDKSGLPSDRFSAERTGGSVSTLTIQRTQQEDSAVYLCASSLGGAGTGNGYTFGSGTRLTVV.

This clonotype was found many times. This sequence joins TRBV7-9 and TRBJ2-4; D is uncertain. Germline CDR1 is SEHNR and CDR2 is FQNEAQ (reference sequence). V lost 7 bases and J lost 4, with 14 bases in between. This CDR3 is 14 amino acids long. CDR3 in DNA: TGTGCCAGCACCCGTATGGACGGGAAAAACATTCAGTACTTC. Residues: CASTRMDGKNIQYF. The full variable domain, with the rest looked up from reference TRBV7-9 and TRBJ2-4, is DTGVSQNPRHKITKRGQNVTFRCDPISEHNRLYWYRQTLGQGPEFLTYFQNEAQLEKSRLLSDRFSAERPKGSFSTLEIQRTEQGDSAMYLCASTRMDGKNIQYFGAGTRLSVL.

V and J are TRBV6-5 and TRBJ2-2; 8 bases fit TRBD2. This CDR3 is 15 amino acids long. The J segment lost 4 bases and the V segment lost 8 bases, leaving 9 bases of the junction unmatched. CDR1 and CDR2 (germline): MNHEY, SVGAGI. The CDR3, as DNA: TGTGCCAGCGGGAGAGCGGGAGCGATCACCGGGGAGCTGTTTTTT. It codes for CASGRAGAITGELFF.

The CDR3 protein is CASSLDQWGFPPPEGYTF. The CDR3 bases are TGTGCCAGCAGCCTAGACCAATGGGGGTTTCCACCCCCTGAGGGCTACACCTTC. The rearrangement links TRBV3-1 to TRBJ1-2; tentative D call: TRBD1 (5 bases). The CDR3 is 18 residues long. V was pared by 4 bases and J by 8 bases, with 29 bases between. Germline assignment: CDR1 LGHDT and CDR2 YNNKEL (reference sequence).

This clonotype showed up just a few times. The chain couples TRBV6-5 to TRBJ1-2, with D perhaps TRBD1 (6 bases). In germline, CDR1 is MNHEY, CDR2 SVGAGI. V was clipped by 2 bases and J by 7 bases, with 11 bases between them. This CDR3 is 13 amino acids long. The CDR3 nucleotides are TGTGCCAGCAGTTACATCACAGGGTCTGGCTACACCTTC. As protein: CASSYITGSGYTF.

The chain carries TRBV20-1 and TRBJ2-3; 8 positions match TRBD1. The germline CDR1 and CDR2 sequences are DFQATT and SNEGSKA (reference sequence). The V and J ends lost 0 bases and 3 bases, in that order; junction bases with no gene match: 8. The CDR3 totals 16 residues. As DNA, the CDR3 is TGCAGTGCTAGAGATCGAGGACAGGGTGGAACAGATACGCAGTATTTT. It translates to CSARDRGQGGTDTQYF.

The CDR3: CACRGGLGTDTQYF. CDR3 bases: TGTGCCTGTCGAGGGGGGCTCGGCACAGATACGCAGTATTTT. This chain links TRBV10-3 with TRBJ2-3, with D possibly being TRBD1 or TRBD2 (6 bases each). V was clipped by 11 bases and J by 1 base, with 16 bases between them. The CDR3 contains 14 residues. Germline V gives CDR1 ENHRY, CDR2 SYGVKD.

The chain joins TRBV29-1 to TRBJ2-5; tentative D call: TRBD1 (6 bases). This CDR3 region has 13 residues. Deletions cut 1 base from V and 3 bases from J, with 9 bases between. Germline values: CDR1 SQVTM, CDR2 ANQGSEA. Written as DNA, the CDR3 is TGCAGCGTTGAAGTGGGGGACAAAGAGACCCAGTACTTC. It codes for CSVEVGDKETQYF.

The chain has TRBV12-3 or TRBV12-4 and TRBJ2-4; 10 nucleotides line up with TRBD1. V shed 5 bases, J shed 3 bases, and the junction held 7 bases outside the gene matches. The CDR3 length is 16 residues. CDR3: CASSAGTGEGKNIQYF. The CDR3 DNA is TGTGCCAGCAGTGCCGGGACAGGGGAGGGCAAAAACATTCAGTACTTC.

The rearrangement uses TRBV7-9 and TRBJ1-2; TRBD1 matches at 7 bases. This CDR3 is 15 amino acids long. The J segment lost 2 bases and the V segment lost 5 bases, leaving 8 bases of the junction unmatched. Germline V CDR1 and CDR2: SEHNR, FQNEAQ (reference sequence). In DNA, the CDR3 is TGTGCCAGCAGCCCCCCGGGACAGCCCAACTATGGCTACACCTTC. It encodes CASSPPGQPNYGYTF.

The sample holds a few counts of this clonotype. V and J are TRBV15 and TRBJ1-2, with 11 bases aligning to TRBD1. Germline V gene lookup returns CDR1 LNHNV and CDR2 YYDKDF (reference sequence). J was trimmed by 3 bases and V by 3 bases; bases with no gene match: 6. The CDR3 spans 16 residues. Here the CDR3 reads CATSRDPGQGDYGYTF. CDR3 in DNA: TGTGCCACCAGCAGGGATCCGGGACAGGGGGACTATGGCTACACCTTC. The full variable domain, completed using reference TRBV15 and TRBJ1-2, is DAMVIQNPRYQVTQFGKPVTLSCSQTLNHNVMYWYQQKSSQAPKLLFHYYDKDFNNEADTPDNFQSRRPNTSFCFLDIRSPGLGDTAMYLCATSRDPGQGDYGYTFGSGTRLTVV.

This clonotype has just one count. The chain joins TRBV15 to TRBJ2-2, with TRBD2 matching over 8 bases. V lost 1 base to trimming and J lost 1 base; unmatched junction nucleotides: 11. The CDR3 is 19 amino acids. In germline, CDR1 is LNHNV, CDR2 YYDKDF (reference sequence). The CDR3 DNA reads TGTGCCACCAGCAGAGCAGGTTTGATAGCGGGGAAGAACACCGGGGAGCTGTTTTTT. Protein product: CATSRAGLIAGKNTGELFF.

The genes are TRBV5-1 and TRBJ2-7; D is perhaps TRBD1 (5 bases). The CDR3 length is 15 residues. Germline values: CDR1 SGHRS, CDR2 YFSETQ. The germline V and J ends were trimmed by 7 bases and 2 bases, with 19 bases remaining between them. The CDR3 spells CASGYGRLGAYEQYF. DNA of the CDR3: TGCGCCAGCGGCTATGGCCGTCTAGGGGCCTACGAGCAGTACTTC.

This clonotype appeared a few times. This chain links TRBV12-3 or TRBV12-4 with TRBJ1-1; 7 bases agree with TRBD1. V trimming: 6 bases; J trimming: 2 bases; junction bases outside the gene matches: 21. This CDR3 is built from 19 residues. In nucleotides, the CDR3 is TGTGCCAGCAGCCCCTTGAACCGACCGGGACAGAGGGAAAACACTGAAGCTTTCTTT. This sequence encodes CASSPLNRPGQRENTEAFF.